This T cell receptor (beta chain) was observed in a study of beta chain features in type 1 diabetes. Overall study findings and caveats: Naive, central memory and regulatory TCRB repertoires appeared more similar among patients than healthy donors. Whether TCRB rearrangement is influenced by HLA type was left unresolved in this analysis.

Expressed TCRB transcripts were sequenced because the entire RNA isolate underwent reverse transcription. Clones were sequenced by immunoSEQ multiplex PCR, and TCRdb holds only the in-frame ones, with some missing. The sample consists of about 410,000 clones, approximately 14% of them appearing once. The CDR3 length is 11 residues. V dropped 5 bases and J dropped 4 bases, with 8 bases sitting between them. CDR1 and CDR2 (germline): DFQATT, SNEGSKA (reference sequence). As to this clone: What it recognizes is unknown.

The rearrangement links TRBV20-1 to TRBJ1-1; possibly TRBD1 for D (5 bases). Material: naive CD4+ T cells from blood. The receptor was isolated from a man between 25 and 39 years old in good health. CDR3 nucleotides: TGCAGTGCTGTCAGGGCCACTGAAGCTTTCTTT. Its translation is CSAVRATEAFF.